This T cell receptor (beta chain) was found in a study of control samples from healthy donors and cancer patients. This clone was seen more than once but under ten times. TCRdb's table, derived via immunoSEQ multiplex PCR, lists solely in-frame clones and lacks some. The sample carries about 18,000 clones, roughly 84% recorded once. V was trimmed by 8 bases and J by 6 bases, leaving 22 bases between them. The CDR3 loop spans 15 amino acids. Germline V gene lookup returns CDR1 MNHEY and CDR2 SMNVEV (reference sequence). Sequencing used PBMCs. The rearrangement joins TRBV27 to TRBJ1-2, with D unresolved. This TCR derives from a woman in her sixties or seventies with lung cancer. The CDR3: CASAPPDTFAHGYTF. The CDR3 bases are TGTGCCAGCGCCCCTCCCGACACTTTTGCCCATGGCTACACCTTC.